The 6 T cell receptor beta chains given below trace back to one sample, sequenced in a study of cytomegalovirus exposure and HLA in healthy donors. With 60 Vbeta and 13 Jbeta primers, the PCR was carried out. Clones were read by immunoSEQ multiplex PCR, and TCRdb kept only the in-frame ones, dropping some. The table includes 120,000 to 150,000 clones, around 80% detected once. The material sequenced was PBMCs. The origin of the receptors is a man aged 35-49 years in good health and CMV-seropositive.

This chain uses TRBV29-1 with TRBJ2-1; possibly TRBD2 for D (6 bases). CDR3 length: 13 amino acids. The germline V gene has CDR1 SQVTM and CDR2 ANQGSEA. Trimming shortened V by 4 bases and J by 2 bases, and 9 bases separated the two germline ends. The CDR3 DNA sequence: TGCAGCGTTGCGGGAGCAACCTACAATGAGCAGTTCTTC. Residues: CSVAGATYNEQFF.

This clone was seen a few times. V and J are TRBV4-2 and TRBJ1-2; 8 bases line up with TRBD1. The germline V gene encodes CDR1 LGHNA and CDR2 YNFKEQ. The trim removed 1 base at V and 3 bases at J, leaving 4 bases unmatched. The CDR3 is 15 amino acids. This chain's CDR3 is CASSQGQGIYYGYTF. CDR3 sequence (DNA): TGTGCCAGCAGCCAAGGACAGGGGATTTACTATGGCTACACCTTC.

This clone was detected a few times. The CDR3 loop reads CASSIGTSGSYEQYF. In DNA, the CDR3 is TGTGCCAGTAGTATAGGGACTAGCGGGAGCTACGAGCAGTACTTC. The chain carries TRBV19 and TRBJ2-7, with 13 bases matching TRBD2. Per germline, CDR1 LNHDA and CDR2 SQIVND (reference sequence). There are 15 residues in the CDR3. Losses at the gene ends were 1 base for V and 3 bases for J; bases not matched to a gene: 0.

This chain's CDR3 is CASSRDFGSNQPQHF. The CDR3 bases are TGTGCCAGCAGTAGGGACTTTGGTAGCAATCAGCCCCAGCATTTT. The V gene is TRBV7-2, the J gene TRBJ1-5, with D perhaps TRBD1 (5 bases). Trimming stripped 6 bases from V and 0 bases from J, with 12 bases between. The CDR3 has 15 residues. Germline V gene sequence: CDR1 SGHTA, CDR2 FQGNSA.

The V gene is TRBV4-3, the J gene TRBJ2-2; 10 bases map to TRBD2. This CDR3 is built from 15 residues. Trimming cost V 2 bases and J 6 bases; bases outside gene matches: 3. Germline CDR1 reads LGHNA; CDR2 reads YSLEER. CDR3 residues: CASSQTTSGAGELFF. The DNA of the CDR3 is TGCGCCAGCAGCCAAACTACTAGCGGGGCCGGGGAGCTGTTTTTT.

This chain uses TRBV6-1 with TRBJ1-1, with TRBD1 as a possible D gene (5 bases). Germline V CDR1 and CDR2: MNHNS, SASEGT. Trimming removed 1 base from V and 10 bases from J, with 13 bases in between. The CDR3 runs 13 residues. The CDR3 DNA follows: TGTGCCAGCAGTGAAGGGGACGGGAGGGGAGCTTTCTTT. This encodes CASSEGDGRGAFF.